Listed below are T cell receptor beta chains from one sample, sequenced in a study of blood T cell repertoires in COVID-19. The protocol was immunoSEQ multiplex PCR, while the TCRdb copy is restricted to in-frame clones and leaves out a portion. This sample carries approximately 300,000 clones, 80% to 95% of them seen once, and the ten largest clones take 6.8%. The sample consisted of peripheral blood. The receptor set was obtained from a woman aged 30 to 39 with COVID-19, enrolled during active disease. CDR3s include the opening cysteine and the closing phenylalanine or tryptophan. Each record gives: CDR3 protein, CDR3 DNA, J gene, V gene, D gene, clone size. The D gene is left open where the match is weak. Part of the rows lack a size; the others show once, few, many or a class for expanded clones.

CAIAGTYNEQYF	TGTGCCATTGCGGGAACATATAACGAGCAGTACTTC	TRBJ2-7	TRBV28	.	.
CASSLGSSGSFKDEQFF	TGTGCCAGCAGTTTAGGCAGTAGCGGGAGTTTTAAGGATGAGCAGTTCTTC	TRBJ2-1	TRBV27	TRBD2	.
CASSQVLVEALHF	TGCGCCAGCAGCCAAGTCCTCGTGGAGGCCCTCCACTTT	TRBJ1-6	TRBV4-1	.	.
CASSLDEGGGQPQHF	TGCGCCAGCAGCTTGGACGAGGGCGGAGGGCAGCCCCAGCATTTT	TRBJ1-5	TRBV5-1	.	.
CASSGLSGASGEQFF	TGTGCCAGCAGCGGGTTAAGCGGGGCGTCGGGTGAGCAGTTCTTC	TRBJ2-1	TRBV3-1/TRBV3-2	TRBD2	.
CASSLRLAGSTDTQYF	TGTGCCAGCAGCTTGAGGCTAGCGGGAAGCACAGATACGCAGTATTTT	TRBJ2-3	TRBV5-4	TRBD2	.
CASSLPGGSYEQYF	TGTGCCAGCAGCTTGCCAGGGGGCAGCTACGAGCAGTACTTC	TRBJ2-7	TRBV7-9	TRBD1	.
CASSFSGRATDEQYF	TGTGCCAGCAGCTTTAGCGGGAGGGCCACAGATGAGCAGTACTTC	TRBJ2-7	TRBV7-2	TRBD2	once
CASSLSGTEQQYF	TGTGCCAGCAGTTTAAGTGGAACGGAGCAGCAGTACTTC	TRBJ2-7	TRBV12-3/TRBV12-4	.	.
CATSRGTSGPQETQYF	TGTGCCACCAGCAGAGGGACTAGCGGGCCTCAAGAGACCCAGTACTTC	TRBJ2-5	TRBV15	TRBD2	.
CASTTGNGEKLFF	TGCGCCAGCACCACAGGGAATGGAGAAAAACTGTTTTTT	TRBJ1-4	TRBV10-1	.	few
CAWSSGNSGNTIYF	TGTGCCTGGAGTTCGGGAAACTCTGGAAACACCATATATTTT	TRBJ1-3	TRBV30	.	.
CASSPRGGQLNTEAFF	TGTGCCAGCAGCCCCCGAGGGGGCCAGTTGAACACTGAAGCTTTCTTT	TRBJ1-1	TRBV9	TRBD1	.
CASSYQVQQWDEQFF	TGTGCCAGCAGTTACCAGGTCCAGCAGTGGGATGAGCAGTTCTTC	TRBJ2-1	TRBV6-5	.	.
CASSPMGQGAGTEAFF	TGTGCCAGCTCACCAATGGGACAGGGGGCGGGCACTGAAGCTTTCTTT	TRBJ1-1	TRBV18	TRBD1	.
CASSLAGANTGELFF	TGCGCCAGCAGCTTGGCCGGGGCGAACACCGGGGAGCTGTTTTTT	TRBJ2-2	TRBV5-1	.	.
CASSYRRTEQYF	TGTGCCAGCAGTTACCGCAGAACCGAGCAGTACTTC	TRBJ2-7	TRBV6-2/TRBV6-3	.	.
CASSLGLWGTSGTARDTQYF	TGTGCCAGCAGCTTAGGATTGTGGGGGACTAGCGGGACGGCGAGGGATACGCAGTATTTT	TRBJ2-3	TRBV11-3	TRBD2	.
CASSLGRQSQETQYF	TGTGCCAGCAGCTTAGGGAGACAGTCACAAGAGACCCAGTACTTC	TRBJ2-5	TRBV11-2	.	.
CASGPLSQDKNQPQHF	TGTGCCAGCGGTCCCTTAAGCCAGGACAAAAATCAGCCCCAGCATTTT	TRBJ1-5	TRBV5-4	.	once
CASSFTRGSEQYF	TGTGCCAGCAGCTTTACTAGAGGGAGCGAGCAGTACTTC	TRBJ2-7	TRBV7-6	.	.
CASSFTMASGANVLTF	TGTGCCAGCAGCTTTACTATGGCCTCTGGGGCCAACGTCCTGACTTTC	TRBJ2-6	TRBV5-4	.	.
CASRMGGNTEAFF	TGTGCCAGCAGGATGGGGGGGAACACTGAAGCTTTCTTT	TRBJ1-1	TRBV2	.	.
CASSLSSGGPSEQYF	TGTGCCAGCAGTTTATCGAGCGGGGGACCTTCCGAGCAGTACTTC	TRBJ2-7	TRBV27	TRBD2	.
CASSLPGYEQYF	TGTGCCAGCAGTTTACCCGGGTACGAGCAGTACTTC	TRBJ2-7	TRBV28	.	.
CASSFESFTGELFF	TGTGCCAGCAGCTTTGAGAGTTTCACCGGGGAGCTGTTTTTT	TRBJ2-2	TRBV7-2	.	.
CASSLDGVDTEAFF	TGTGCCAGCAGCTTAGATGGAGTTGACACTGAAGCTTTCTTT	TRBJ1-1	TRBV11-2	.	.
CASSQESRARISTGELFF	TGTGCCAGCAGCCAAGAGAGTAGAGCTAGAATAAGTACCGGGGAGCTGTTTTTT	TRBJ2-2	TRBV4-2	.	.
CASSPWQGGLADTQYF	TGTGCCAGCAGCCCCTGGCAGGGGGGTTTGGCAGATACGCAGTATTTT	TRBJ2-3	TRBV5-6	.	.
CASSQMLGTANYGYTF	TGCGCCAGCAGCCAGATGTTAGGGACAGCTAACTATGGCTACACCTTC	TRBJ1-2	TRBV4-1	TRBD1	.
CASRASGIVTDTQYF	TGTGCCAGCAGGGCTAGCGGCATAGTAACAGATACGCAGTATTTT	TRBJ2-3	TRBV28	TRBD2	.
CASSAVEYPNEQFF	TGTGCCAGCAGCGCCGTCGAGTACCCAAATGAGCAGTTCTTC	TRBJ2-1	TRBV7-9	.	.
CASTLTGYNEQFF	TGTGCCAGCACCTTGACCGGGTACAATGAGCAGTTCTTC	TRBJ2-1	TRBV28	.	.
CASSQNRGTGNTIYF	TGTGCCAGCAGCCAAAACAGGGGTACTGGAAACACCATATATTTT	TRBJ1-3	TRBV3-1/TRBV3-2	TRBD1	.
CACPGLPNEQYF	TGTGCCTGCCCGGGACTTCCCAACGAGCAGTACTTC	TRBJ2-7	TRBV30	.	.
CASSQPQAYEEKLFF	TGTGCCAGTAGTCAACCACAGGCGTATGAGGAAAAACTGTTTTTT	TRBJ1-4	TRBV19	.	.
CASSQPGETQYF	TGTGCCAGCAGCCAACCCGGAGAGACCCAGTACTTC	TRBJ2-5	TRBV3-1/TRBV3-2	.	.
CASSQAVDTGELFF	TGCGCCAGCAGCCAAGCAGTGGACACCGGGGAGCTGTTTTTT	TRBJ2-2	TRBV4-1	.	.
CASSLPGQGAGLFF	TGTGCCAGCAGCCTACCGGGACAGGGGGCGGGACTGTTTTTT	TRBJ1-4	TRBV7-9	TRBD1	.
CASSSPGLAAYGELFF	TGTGCCAGCAGCTCGCCGGGACTAGCGGCGTACGGGGAGCTGTTTTTT	TRBJ2-2	TRBV5-4	TRBD2	.
CASSLGLAGATEQYF	TGCGCCAGCAGCTTGGGACTAGCGGGAGCTACCGAGCAGTACTTC	TRBJ2-7	TRBV5-1	TRBD2	.
CASSPGSYNSPLHF	TGTGCCAGCAGTCCCGGCTCCTATAATTCACCCCTCCACTTT	TRBJ1-6	TRBV27	.	.
CASSWQDEKLFF	TGTGCCAGCAGTTGGCAGGATGAAAAACTGTTTTTT	TRBJ1-4	TRBV6-2/TRBV6-3	.	.
CATSDPGTSNEQFF	TGTGCCACCAGTGACCCCGGGACTAGCAATGAGCAGTTCTTC	TRBJ2-1	TRBV24-1	TRBD2	.
CASSEQGVTEAFF	TGTGCCAGCAGTGAACAAGGGGTCACTGAAGCTTTCTTT	TRBJ1-1	TRBV6-1	.	.